This T cell receptor (beta chain) was retrieved from a study of monozygotic twins with inflammatory bowel disease. On this clonotype itself: Antigen unknown.

Making each TCR library took 3,000 to 4,000 ng of total RNA. cDNA synthesis was performed in eight separate reactions for each sample. TCRdb processed the 5' RACE reads again and assigns one entry to each CDR3 protein, with no DNA. The sample has about 160,000 distinct CDR3 sequences. Blood was collected, roughly 2.5 ml per donor. Study-wide findings and caveats: The analysis failed to separate different T cell subtypes.

This CDR3 comprises 13 residues. From germline, CDR1 is KGHSH and CDR2 LQKENI. The sequenced sample consisted of blood. The source is a human donor with ulcerative colitis or Crohn's disease, or a healthy co-twin of an affected twin (not recorded which). V gene TRBV18 combines with J gene TRBJ2-7; TCRdb's D call of TRBD1 is untestable without DNA. The CDR3 sequence: CASSPLQGYEQYF.